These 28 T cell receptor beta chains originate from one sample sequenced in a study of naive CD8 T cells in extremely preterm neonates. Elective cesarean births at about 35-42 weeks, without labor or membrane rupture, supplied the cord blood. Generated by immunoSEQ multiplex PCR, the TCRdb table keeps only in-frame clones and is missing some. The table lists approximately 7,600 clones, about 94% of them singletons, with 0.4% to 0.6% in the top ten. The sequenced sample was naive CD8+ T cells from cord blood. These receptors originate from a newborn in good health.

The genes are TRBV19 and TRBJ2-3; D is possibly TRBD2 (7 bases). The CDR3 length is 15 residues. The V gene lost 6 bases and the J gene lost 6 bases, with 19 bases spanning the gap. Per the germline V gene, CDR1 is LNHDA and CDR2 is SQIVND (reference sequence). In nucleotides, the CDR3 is TGTGCCAGTAGAATGGGTGGGGGGGCAGAGGATACGCAGTATTTT. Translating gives CASRMGGGAEDTQYF. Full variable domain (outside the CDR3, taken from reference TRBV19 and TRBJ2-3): DGGITQSPKYLFRKEGQNVTLSCEQNLNHDAMYWYRQDPGQGLRLIYYSQIVNDFQKGDIAEGYSVSREKKESFPLTVTSAQKNPTAFYLCASRMGGGAEDTQYFGPGTRLTVL.

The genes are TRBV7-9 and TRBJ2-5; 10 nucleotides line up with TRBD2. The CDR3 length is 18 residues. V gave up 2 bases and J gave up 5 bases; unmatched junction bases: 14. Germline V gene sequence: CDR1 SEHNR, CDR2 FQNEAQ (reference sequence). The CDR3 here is CASSLLASGSYVMETQYF. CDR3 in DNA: TGTGCCAGCAGCTTACTGGCTAGCGGGAGTTACGTTATGGAGACCCAGTACTTC.

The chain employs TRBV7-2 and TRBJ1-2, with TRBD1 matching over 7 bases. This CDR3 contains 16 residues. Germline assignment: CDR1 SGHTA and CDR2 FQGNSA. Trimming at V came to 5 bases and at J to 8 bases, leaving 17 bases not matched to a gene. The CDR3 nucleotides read TGTGCCAGCAGCCTGGAGGCTAGACAGGGAGTAAGAGGCTACACCTTC. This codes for CASSLEARQGVRGYTF. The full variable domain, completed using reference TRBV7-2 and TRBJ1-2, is GAGVSQSPSNKVTEKGKDVELRCDPISGHTALYWYRQSLGQGLEFLIYFQGNSAPDKSGLPSDRFSAERTGGSVSTLTIQRTQQEDSAVYLCASSLEARQGVRGYTFGSGTRLTVV.

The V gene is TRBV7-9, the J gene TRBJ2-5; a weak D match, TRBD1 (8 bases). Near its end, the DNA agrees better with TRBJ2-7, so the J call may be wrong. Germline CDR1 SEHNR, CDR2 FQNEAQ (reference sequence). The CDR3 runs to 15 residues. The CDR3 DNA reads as TGTGCCAGCAGCTTAGCCACAGGGGGGGAGGACGAGCAGTACTTC. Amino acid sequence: CASSLATGGEDEQYF.

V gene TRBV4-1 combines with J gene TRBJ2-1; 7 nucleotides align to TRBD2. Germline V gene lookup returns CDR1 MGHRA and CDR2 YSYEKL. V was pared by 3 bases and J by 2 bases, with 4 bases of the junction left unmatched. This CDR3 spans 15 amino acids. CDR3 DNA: TGCGCCAGCAGCCATGGGGCGGGGGCCTACAATGAGCAGTTCTTC. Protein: CASSHGAGAYNEQFF.

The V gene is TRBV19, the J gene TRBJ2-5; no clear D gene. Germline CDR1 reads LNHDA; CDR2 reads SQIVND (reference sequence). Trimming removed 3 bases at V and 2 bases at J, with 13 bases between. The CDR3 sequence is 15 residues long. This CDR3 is CASSIPTRRQETQYF. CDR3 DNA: TGTGCCAGTAGTATCCCGACGAGGCGTCAAGAGACCCAGTACTTC.

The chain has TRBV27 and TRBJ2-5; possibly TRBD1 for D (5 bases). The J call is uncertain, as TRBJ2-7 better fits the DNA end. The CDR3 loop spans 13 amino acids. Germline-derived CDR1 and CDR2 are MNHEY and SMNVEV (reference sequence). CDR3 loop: CASRIDSSYEQYF. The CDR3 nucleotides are TGTGCCAGCCGAATAGACAGCTCCTACGAGCAGTACTTC.

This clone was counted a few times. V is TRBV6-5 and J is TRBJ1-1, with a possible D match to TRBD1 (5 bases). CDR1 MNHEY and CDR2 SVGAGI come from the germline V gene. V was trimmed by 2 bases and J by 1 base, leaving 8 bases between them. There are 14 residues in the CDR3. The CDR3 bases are TGTGCCAGCAGTTACGTTGGACAGAACACTGAAGCTTTCTTT. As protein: CASSYVGQNTEAFF.

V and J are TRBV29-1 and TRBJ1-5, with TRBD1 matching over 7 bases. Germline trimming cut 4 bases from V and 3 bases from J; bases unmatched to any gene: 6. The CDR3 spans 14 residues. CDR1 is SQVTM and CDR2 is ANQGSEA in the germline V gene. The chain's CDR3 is CSVGSGQSNQPQHF. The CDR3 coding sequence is TGCAGCGTTGGGTCGGGACAGTCCAATCAGCCCCAGCATTTT.

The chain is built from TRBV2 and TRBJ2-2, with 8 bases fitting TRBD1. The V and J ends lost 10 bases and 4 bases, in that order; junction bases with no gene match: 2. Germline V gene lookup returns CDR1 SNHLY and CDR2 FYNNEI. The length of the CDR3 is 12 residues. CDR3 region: CANTGGTGELFF. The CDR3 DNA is TGTGCCAATACAGGGGGCACCGGGGAGCTGTTTTTT.

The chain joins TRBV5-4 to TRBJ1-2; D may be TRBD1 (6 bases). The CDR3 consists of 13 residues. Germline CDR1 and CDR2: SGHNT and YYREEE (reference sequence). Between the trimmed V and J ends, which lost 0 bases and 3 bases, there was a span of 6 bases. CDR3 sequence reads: CASSLDRDYGYTF. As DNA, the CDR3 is TGTGCCAGCAGCTTGGACAGGGACTATGGCTACACCTTC.

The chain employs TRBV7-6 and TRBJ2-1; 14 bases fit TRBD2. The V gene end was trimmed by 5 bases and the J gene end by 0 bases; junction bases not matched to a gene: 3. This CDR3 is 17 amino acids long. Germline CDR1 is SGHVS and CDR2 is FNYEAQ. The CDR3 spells CASSQGLAGASYNEQFF. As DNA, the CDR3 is TGTGCCAGCAGCCAGGGACTAGCGGGGGCCTCCTACAATGAGCAGTTCTTC.

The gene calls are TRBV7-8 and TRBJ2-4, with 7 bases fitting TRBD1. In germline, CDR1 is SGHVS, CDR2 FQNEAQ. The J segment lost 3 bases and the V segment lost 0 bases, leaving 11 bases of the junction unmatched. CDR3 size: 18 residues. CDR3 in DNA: TGTGCCAGCAGCTTAGCACCAAACAGGGGCAGGTTCAAAAACATTCAGTACTTC. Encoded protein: CASSLAPNRGRFKNIQYF.

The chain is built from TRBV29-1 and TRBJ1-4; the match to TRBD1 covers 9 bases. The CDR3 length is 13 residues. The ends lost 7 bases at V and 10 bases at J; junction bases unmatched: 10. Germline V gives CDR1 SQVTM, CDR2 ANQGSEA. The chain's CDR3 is CSAEDRGGGKLFF. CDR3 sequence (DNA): TGCAGCGCAGAGGACAGGGGAGGGGGAAAACTGTTTTTT.

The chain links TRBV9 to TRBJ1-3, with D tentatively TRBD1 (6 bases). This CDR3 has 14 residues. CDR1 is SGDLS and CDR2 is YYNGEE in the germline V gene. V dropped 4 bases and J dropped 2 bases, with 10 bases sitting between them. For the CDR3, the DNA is TGTGCCAGCAGCATAGGGACAACTGGAAACACCATATATTTT. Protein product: CASSIGTTGNTIYF.

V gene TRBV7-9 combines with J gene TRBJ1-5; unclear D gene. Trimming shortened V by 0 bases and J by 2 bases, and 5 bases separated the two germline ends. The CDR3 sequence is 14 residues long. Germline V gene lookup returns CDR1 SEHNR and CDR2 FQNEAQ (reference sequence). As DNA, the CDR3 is TGTGCCAGCAGCTTAGCGCAGGGCAATCAGCCCCAGCATTTT. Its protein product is CASSLAQGNQPQHF.

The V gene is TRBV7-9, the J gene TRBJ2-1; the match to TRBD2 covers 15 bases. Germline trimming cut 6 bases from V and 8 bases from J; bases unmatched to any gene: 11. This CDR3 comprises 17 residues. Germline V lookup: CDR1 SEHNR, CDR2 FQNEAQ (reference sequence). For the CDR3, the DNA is TGTGCCAGCAGTCACACGGGACTAGCGGGAGGATTTTATGAGCAGTTCTTC. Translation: CASSHTGLAGGFYEQFF.

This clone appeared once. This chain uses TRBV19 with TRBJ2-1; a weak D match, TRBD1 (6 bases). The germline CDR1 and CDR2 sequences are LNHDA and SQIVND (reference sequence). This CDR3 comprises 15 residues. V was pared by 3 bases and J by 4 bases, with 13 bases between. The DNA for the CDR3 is TGTGCCAGTAGTATGGGGCAGGGGTCTTACAATGAGCAGTTCTTC. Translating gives CASSMGQGSYNEQFF.

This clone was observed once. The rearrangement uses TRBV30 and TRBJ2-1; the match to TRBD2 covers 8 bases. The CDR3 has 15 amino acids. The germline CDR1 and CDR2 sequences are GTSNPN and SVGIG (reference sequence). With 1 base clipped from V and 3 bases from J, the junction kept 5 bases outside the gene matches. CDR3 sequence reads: CAWSGSGEYYNEQFF. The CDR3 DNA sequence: TGTGCCTGGAGTGGTAGCGGGGAATACTACAATGAGCAGTTCTTC.

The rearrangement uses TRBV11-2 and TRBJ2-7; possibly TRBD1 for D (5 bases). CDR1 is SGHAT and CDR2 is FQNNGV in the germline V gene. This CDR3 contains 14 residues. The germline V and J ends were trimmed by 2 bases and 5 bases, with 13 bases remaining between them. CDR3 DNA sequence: TGTGCCAGCAGCTTATGGGGCCCCAGTCACGAGCAGTACTTC. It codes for CASSLWGPSHEQYF.

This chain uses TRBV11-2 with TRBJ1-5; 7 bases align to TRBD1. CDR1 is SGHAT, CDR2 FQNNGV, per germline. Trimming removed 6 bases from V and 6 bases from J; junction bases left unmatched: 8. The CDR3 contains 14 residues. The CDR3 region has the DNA TGTGCCAGCAGGTTGACAGGGATAGGTCAGCCCCAGCATTTT. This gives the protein CASRLTGIGQPQHF.

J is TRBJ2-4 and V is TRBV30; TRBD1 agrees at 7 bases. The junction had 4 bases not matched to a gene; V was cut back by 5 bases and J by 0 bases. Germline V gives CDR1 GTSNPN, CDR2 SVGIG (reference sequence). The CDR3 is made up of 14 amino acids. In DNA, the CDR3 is TGTGCCTGGGACAGGGAAGGAGCCAAAAACATTCAGTACTTC. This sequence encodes CAWDREGAKNIQYF. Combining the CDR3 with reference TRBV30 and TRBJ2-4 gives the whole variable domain SQTIHQWPATLVQPVGSPLSLECTVEGTSNPNLYWYRQAAGRGLQLLFYSVGIGQISSEVPQNLSASRPQDRQFILSSKKLLLSDSGFYLCAWDREGAKNIQYFGAGTRLSVL.

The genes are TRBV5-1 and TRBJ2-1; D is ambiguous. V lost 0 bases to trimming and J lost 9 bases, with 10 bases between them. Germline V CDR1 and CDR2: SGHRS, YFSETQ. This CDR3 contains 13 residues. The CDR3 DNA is TGCGCCAGCAGCTTGGATAGCCCCATTGAGCAGTTCTTC. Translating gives CASSLDSPIEQFF.

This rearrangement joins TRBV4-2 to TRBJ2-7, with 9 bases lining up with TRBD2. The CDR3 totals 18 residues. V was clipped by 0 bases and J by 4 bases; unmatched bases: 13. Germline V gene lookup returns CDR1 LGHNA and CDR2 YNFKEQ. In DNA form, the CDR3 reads TGTGCCAGCAGCCAAGACCGCGGGGGGGGCCTTCTCCTTTACGAGCAGTACTTC. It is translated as CASSQDRGGGLLLYEQYF.

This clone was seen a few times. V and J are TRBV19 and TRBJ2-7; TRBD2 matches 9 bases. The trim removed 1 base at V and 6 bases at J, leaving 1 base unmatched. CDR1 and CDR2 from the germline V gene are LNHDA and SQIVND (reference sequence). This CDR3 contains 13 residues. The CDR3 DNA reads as TGTGCCAGTAGTATAGGTAGCGGGAGCGAGCAGTACTTC. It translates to CASSIGSGSEQYF.

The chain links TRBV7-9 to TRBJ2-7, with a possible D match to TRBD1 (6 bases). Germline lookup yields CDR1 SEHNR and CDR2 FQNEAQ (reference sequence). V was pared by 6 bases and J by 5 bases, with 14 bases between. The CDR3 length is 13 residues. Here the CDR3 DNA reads TGTGCCAGCAGTATATCAGGGGTTGACGAGCAGTACTTC. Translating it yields CASSISGVDEQYF.

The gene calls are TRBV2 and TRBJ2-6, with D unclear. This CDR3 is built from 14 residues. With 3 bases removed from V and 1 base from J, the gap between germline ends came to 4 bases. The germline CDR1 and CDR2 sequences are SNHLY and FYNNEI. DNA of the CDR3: TGTGCCAGCAGTGACAGGTCTGGGGCCAACGTCCTGACTTTC. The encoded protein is CASSDRSGANVLTF.

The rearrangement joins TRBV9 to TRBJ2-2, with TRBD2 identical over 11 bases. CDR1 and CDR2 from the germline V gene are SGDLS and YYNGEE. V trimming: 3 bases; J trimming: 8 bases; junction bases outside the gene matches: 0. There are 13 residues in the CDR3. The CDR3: CASSGLAGGELFF. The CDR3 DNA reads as TGTGCCAGCAGCGGACTAGCGGGGGGGGAGCTGTTTTTT.